The 25 T cell receptor beta chains presented below share a single source sample, sequenced in a study of blood T cell repertoires in COVID-19. Using immunoSEQ multiplex PCR, the repertoire was profiled, and TCRdb retains in-frame clones only, with some absent. The sample consists of 400,000 to 450,000 clones, 86% of them appearing once. Sequencing was carried out using peripheral blood. Every receptor here comes from a woman between 25 and 40 years old with active or convalescent COVID-19.

This sequence joins TRBV29-1 and TRBJ2-7, with TRBD2 identical over 9 bases. V trimming: 8 bases; J trimming: 0 bases; junction bases outside the gene matches: 8. The CDR3 consists of 14 residues. CDR1 and CDR2 (germline): SQVTM, ANQGSEA. CDR3 sequence (DNA): TGCAGCTTCAGACTAGCGGAGAGCTCCTACGAGCAGTACTTC. Its translation is CSFRLAESSYEQYF.

This clone was found a few times. J is TRBJ1-5 and V is TRBV12-3 or TRBV12-4; D might be TRBD1 (5 bases). The CDR3 spans 13 residues. Trimming removed 7 bases at V and 11 bases at J, with 18 bases between. CDR3 bases: TGTGCCAGCACCGAGGGGAGGGTTAAGGCCCAGCATTTT. The encoded protein is CASTEGRVKAQHF.

This clone was recorded only once. The chain combines TRBV19 with TRBJ1-5; weak D call: TRBD1 (5 bases). Germline-derived CDR1 and CDR2 are LNHDA and SQIVND (reference sequence). The CDR3 extends over 13 amino acids. The ends were cut back, 6 bases at V and 6 bases at J, with 12 bases in the middle. The CDR3 DNA is TGTGCCAGTAGGGCCGCGGGGCTTCAGCCCCAGCATTTT. Protein: CASRAAGLQPQHF.

The chain joins TRBV12-3 or TRBV12-4 to TRBJ1-1, with a tentative D call TRBD1 (6 bases). V was trimmed by 8 bases and J by 4 bases, leaving 11 bases between them. This CDR3 is built from 12 residues. This CDR3 reads CASGQPGTEAFF. CDR3 bases: TGTGCCAGCGGACAGCCGGGCACTGAAGCTTTCTTT.

The V gene is TRBV27, the J gene TRBJ2-7; D might be TRBD2 (5 bases). Germline CDR1 and CDR2: MNHEY and SMNVEV (reference sequence). V shed 6 bases and J shed 2 bases, with 11 bases lying between them. This CDR3 comprises 13 residues. The CDR3 region is CASSRTPPYEQYF. The CDR3 nucleotides read TGTGCCAGCAGCCGGACTCCTCCCTACGAGCAGTACTTC.

The chain links TRBV5-1 to TRBJ2-3, with TRBD1 identical over 7 bases. Per the germline V gene, CDR1 is SGHRS and CDR2 is YFSETQ. This CDR3 comprises 14 residues. V was clipped by 5 bases and J by 2 bases; unmatched bases: 5. CDR3 in amino acids: CASRVTGPTDTQYF. DNA for the CDR3: TGCGCCAGCAGGGTGACAGGGCCCACAGATACGCAGTATTTT.

V gene TRBV2 combines with J gene TRBJ1-3; no firm D call. The V and J ends lost 5 bases and 0 bases respectively, with 5 bases between them. Per the germline V gene, CDR1 is SNHLY and CDR2 is FYNNEI. This CDR3 contains 13 residues. The CDR3 spells CASSTASGNTIYF. In DNA form, the CDR3 reads TGTGCCAGCAGTACAGCCTCTGGAAACACCATATATTTT.

This clone was counted a single time. The rearrangement links TRBV27 to TRBJ2-1; 8 nucleotides line up with TRBD2. This CDR3 comprises 19 residues. CDR1 is MNHEY and CDR2 is SMNVEV in the germline V gene (reference sequence). The ends lost 7 bases at V and 2 bases at J; junction bases unmatched: 19. The CDR3 here is CASKARALAAGGTYNEQFF. CDR3 in DNA: TGTGCCAGCAAAGCGCGGGCCCTAGCGGCGGGGGGTACCTACAATGAGCAGTTCTTC.

This clone was detected only once. This sequence joins TRBV4-2 and TRBJ2-1, with TRBD1 matching 7 bases. CDR1 and CDR2 from the germline V gene are LGHNA and YNFKEQ. Germline trimming cut 9 bases from V and 6 bases from J; bases unmatched to any gene: 8. There are 13 residues in the CDR3. The CDR3 coding sequence is TGTGCCAGTCGTAGGGACAGCACCAATGAGCAGTTCTTC. This encodes CASRRDSTNEQFF.

This chain connects TRBV7-9 to TRBJ2-2; 7 nucleotides agree with TRBD1. Looked up from germline, CDR1 is SEHNR and CDR2 is FQNEAQ (reference sequence). Trimming cost V 4 bases and J 8 bases; bases outside gene matches: 4. The CDR3 sequence is 13 residues long. The CDR3, as DNA: TGTGCCAGCAGCTCGACAGGGTTGGGGGAGCTGTTTTTT. The encoded protein is CASSSTGLGELFF. Together with reference TRBV7-9 and TRBJ2-2, the CDR3 gives the full variable domain: DTGVSQNPRHKITKRGQNVTFRCDPISEHNRLYWYRQTLGQGPEFLTYFQNEAQLEKSRLLSDRFSAERPKGSFSTLEIQRTEQGDSAMYLCASSSTGLGELFFGEGSRLTVL.

This clone has only a few counts. The CDR3 loop is CASSLDRGGEWYGYTF. The CDR3 nucleotides are TGTGCCAGCAGCTTAGACAGGGGAGGGGAGTGGTATGGCTACACCTTC. The V and J genes are TRBV5-4 and TRBJ1-2; 8 bases map to TRBD1. J gave up 5 bases and V 2 bases, and 11 bases lay outside the gene matches. The CDR3 has 16 residues. Germline V CDR1 and CDR2: SGHNT, YYREEE (reference sequence).

V is TRBV12-3 or TRBV12-4 and J is TRBJ1-6; the D gene is possibly TRBD1 (6 bases). The CDR3 has 13 amino acids. Trimming took off 5 bases at V and 6 bases at J, with 8 bases between the two ends. CDR3 amino acids: CASSAQGNSPLHF. The CDR3 region has the DNA TGTGCCAGCAGTGCACAGGGTAATTCACCCCTCCACTTT.

This clone was observed once. The J gene is TRBJ2-7, the V gene TRBV29-1, with 10 bases fitting TRBD2. Germline CDR1 and CDR2: SQVTM and ANQGSEA. J was trimmed by 4 bases and V by 3 bases; bases with no gene match: 9. The CDR3 totals 15 residues. CDR3 region: CSVEGGLAGVYEQYF. The CDR3 DNA follows: TGCAGCGTTGAGGGGGGGCTAGCGGGAGTTTACGAGCAGTACTTC.

The chain has TRBV27 and TRBJ1-1, with 9 bases that match TRBD1. The CDR3 runs to 17 residues. CDR1 and CDR2 (germline): MNHEY, SMNVEV (reference sequence). The trim removed 4 bases at V and 3 bases at J, leaving 12 bases unmatched. CDR3 nucleotide sequence: TGTGCCAGCAGTTCACAGGGGGCGCGGACTATACACACTGAAGCTTTCTTT. Translation gives CASSSQGARTIHTEAFF.

A single count supports this clone. The chain uses TRBV12-3 or TRBV12-4 and TRBJ2-7, with D possibly matching TRBD1 (7 bases). Trimming took 3 bases from V and 7 from J, leaving 13 bases between them. CDR3 length: 13 amino acids. The CDR3 region has the DNA TGTGCCAGCAGTTTGGAGGGGGCGGGAGAGCAGTACTTC. It translates to CASSLEGAGEQYF.

V gene TRBV5-4 combines with J gene TRBJ2-2; 8 bases map to TRBD1. With V trimmed by 4 bases and J by 3 bases, 8 bases remained unmatched. This CDR3 spans 16 amino acids. Germline V gene sequence: CDR1 SGHNT, CDR2 YYREEE (reference sequence). The CDR3 DNA is TGTGCCAGCAGCCTGTCCGGGACAGGAGACACCGGGGAGCTGTTTTTT. It codes for CASSLSGTGDTGELFF.

The J gene is TRBJ2-5, the V gene TRBV3-1 (or the pseudogene TRBV3-2); a possible D gene is TRBD2 (7 bases). Germline V lookup: CDR1 LGHDT, CDR2 YNNKEL (reference sequence). The germline V and J ends were trimmed by 1 base and 4 bases, with 16 bases remaining between them. The CDR3 totals 16 residues. DNA of the CDR3: TGTGCCAGCAGCCAAGGTCAGGGGCGGGAGACAGAGACCCAGTACTTC. Residues: CASSQGQGRETETQYF.

The chain combines TRBV24-1 with TRBJ2-7, with D possibly matching TRBD2 (6 bases). CDR1 and CDR2 (germline): KGHDR, SFDVKD. The V end was cut by 4 bases, the J end by 1 base, with 19 bases between. The CDR3 has 17 residues. The CDR3 coding sequence is TGTGCCACCAGTGAACCATCTTCGGTTGCGGGATCCTACGAGCAGTACTTC. This gives the protein CATSEPSSVAGSYEQYF.

This rearrangement joins TRBV27 to TRBJ1-5; 7 bases line up with TRBD1. The length of the CDR3 is 16 residues. With 5 bases clipped from V and 7 bases from J, the junction kept 14 bases outside the gene matches. CDR1 and CDR2 from the germline V gene are MNHEY and SMNVEV (reference sequence). The CDR3 reads CASSPNPTGLGQPQHF. The CDR3 region has the DNA TGTGCCAGCAGTCCAAATCCGACAGGGCTTGGCCAGCCCCAGCATTTT.

The chain combines TRBV19 with TRBJ2-1, with TRBD2 matching 10 bases. V shed 3 bases, J shed 9 bases, and the junction held 5 bases outside the gene matches. This CDR3 region has 14 residues. Per germline, CDR1 LNHDA and CDR2 SQIVND (reference sequence). The CDR3 loop is CASSIIAGGREQFF. The CDR3 DNA is TGTGCCAGTAGTATCATAGCGGGGGGTCGTGAGCAGTTCTTC.

The chain employs TRBV25-1 and TRBJ1-2, with a possible D match to TRBD1 (6 bases). CDR3 length equals 12 residues. V gave up 8 bases and J gave up 8 bases, with 15 bases separating them. In germline, CDR1 is MGHDK, CDR2 SYGVNS. The DNA of the CDR3 is TGTGCCAGCCGATCCCTTAGGGGGGGCTACACCTTC. Protein sequence: CASRSLRGGYTF.

The chain uses TRBV6-6 and TRBJ2-5, with D possibly matching TRBD1 (6 bases). The germline gives CDR1 MNHNY, CDR2 SVGAGI (reference sequence). The CDR3 runs to 13 residues. V was clipped by 5 bases and J by 5 bases, with 12 bases between them. The CDR3 nucleotides are TGTGCCAGCAGTAGAGGACAGATGGAGACCCAGTACTTC. It specifies CASSRGQMETQYF.

CDR3 residues: CASSIDIRTEAFF. The CDR3 nucleotides are TGTGCCAGTAGTATAGATATACGGACTGAAGCTTTCTTT. The chain joins TRBV19 to TRBJ1-1; no firm D call. With 0 bases removed from V and 5 bases from J, the gap between germline ends came to 7 bases. Germline V gene sequence: CDR1 LNHDA, CDR2 SQIVND (reference sequence). The CDR3 has 13 residues.

The chain uses TRBV6-5 and TRBJ1-2; D is undetermined. Trimming took 8 bases from V and 4 from J, leaving 14 bases between them. This CDR3 is 13 amino acids long. The germline gives CDR1 MNHEY, CDR2 SVGAGI. Here the CDR3 DNA reads TGTGCCAGCCAAGGGAGGAAGGGCTATGGCTACACCTTC. Protein: CASQGRKGYGYTF.

The V call is TRBV5-1, the J call TRBJ2-1; D is uncertain. V lost 0 bases and J lost 10, with 14 bases in between. CDR1 is SGHRS, CDR2 YFSETQ, per germline. CDR3 length: 14 amino acids. The CDR3 spells CASSLDGLSNEQFF. For the CDR3, the DNA is TGCGCCAGCAGCTTGGATGGTCTATCCAACGAGCAGTTCTTC.